The 2 T cell receptor beta chains below come from one sample, sequenced in a study of blood T cell repertoires in COVID-19. Sequencing used immunoSEQ multiplex PCR; TCRdb keeps in-frame clones, though not all of them. The sample holds approximately 140,000 clones, approximately 87% seen once. The sequencing sample was made of PBMCs or T cells enriched from blood (not recorded which). These receptors were obtained from a man aged 50-60 years in a cohort exposed to, infected with or recovered from COVID-19 (not recorded which).

The rearrangement joins TRBV5-6 to TRBJ2-3; tentatively, D is TRBD2 (6 bases). V was pared by 4 bases and J by 1 base, with 16 bases between. The CDR3 has 16 residues. The V gene's germline CDR1 is SGHDT and CDR2 YYEEEE. CDR3 in DNA: TGTGCCAGCAGCCGGGATACTAGCCTTCGCACAGATACGCAGTATTTT. Translation: CASSRDTSLRTDTQYF.

This sequence joins TRBV29-1 and TRBJ1-3, with D possibly being TRBD1 (5 bases). V was cut by 4 bases and J by 3 bases, with 10 bases left in between. The CDR3 loop spans 13 amino acids. Looked up from germline, CDR1 is SQVTM and CDR2 is ANQGSEA. CDR3 residues: CSVAPQGGNTIYF. In nucleotides, the CDR3 is TGCAGCGTTGCACCCCAGGGTGGAAACACCATATATTTT.